A single sample gave rise to the 16 T cell receptor beta chains below, sequenced in a study of shared clonotypes between healthy human individuals. Sequenced by immunoSEQ multiplex PCR; TCRdb stores in-frame clones only, minus some. The sample carries some 2,000,000 clones, around 95% recorded once. Sequenced: naive CD4+ T cells sorted from blood. Documented subset: CD45RA+ positively selected. These receptors all come from a man aged 18 to 35 in good health.

This clone occurred once. The chain is built from TRBV18 and TRBJ2-1; 9 bases map to TRBD1. After removal of 2 bases from V and 2 bases from J, the junction contained 4 bases not matched to a gene. In germline, CDR1 is KGHSH, CDR2 LQKENI. There are 16 residues in the CDR3. The CDR3 spells CASSPATGGPYNEQFF. CDR3 sequence (DNA): TGTGCCAGCTCACCAGCGACAGGGGGGCCCTACAATGAGCAGTTCTTC. Supplemented by reference TRBV18 and TRBJ2-1, the full variable domain reads NAGVMQNPRHLVRRRGQEARLRCSPMKGHSHVYWYRQLPEEGLKFMVYLQKENIIDESGMPKERFSAEFPKEGPSILRIQQVVRGDSAAYFCASSPATGGPYNEQFFGPGTRLTVL.

As regards this clone: Other nucleotide sequences from this sample produce the same CDR3. The chain has TRBV28 and TRBJ1-4; 9 bases are shared with TRBD1. The junction had 1 base not matched to a gene; V was cut back by 1 base and J by 4 bases. Germline V lookup: CDR1 MDHEN, CDR2 SYDVKM. This CDR3 comprises 15 residues. The CDR3 coding sequence is TGTGCCAGCAGTTTATTGGGACAGGGTAATGAAAAACTGTTTTTT. Residues: CASSLLGQGNEKLFF. The whole variable domain, remainder taken from reference TRBV28 and TRBJ1-4, is DVKVTQSSRYLVKRTGEKVFLECVQDMDHENMFWYRQDPGLGLRLIYFSYDVKMKEKGDIPEGYSVSREKKERFSLILESASTNQTSMYLCASSLLGQGNEKLFFGSGTQLSVL.

The chain couples TRBV5-6 to TRBJ1-3, with TRBD1 identical over 7 bases. Unmatched junction bases numbered 7, after V lost 4 bases and J lost 0 bases. Per the germline V gene, CDR1 is SGHDT and CDR2 is YYEEEE. The CDR3 length is 16 residues. CDR3 residues: CASSPDRRYSGNTIYF. The CDR3 DNA reads TGTGCCAGCAGCCCGGACAGGAGATACTCTGGAAACACCATATATTTT.

With regard to this clone: Within the sample, other DNA sequences also encode this same CDR3. The chain uses TRBV7-9 and TRBJ2-7; the D is unclear. The CDR3 runs to 12 residues. The germline V gene has CDR1 SEHNR and CDR2 FQNEAQ (reference sequence). V was clipped by 5 bases and J by 1 base, with 6 bases between them. Written as DNA, the CDR3 is TGTGCCAGCAGCCTCGTATCCTACGAGCAGTACTTC. Protein sequence: CASSLVSYEQYF.

This chain uses TRBV7-3 with TRBJ2-7; 8 nucleotides match TRBD1. V shed 3 bases and J 7 bases; nucleotides not matched to a gene: 5. CDR1 is SGHTA, CDR2 FQGTGA, per germline. This CDR3 contains 13 residues. The CDR3 nucleotides are TGTGCCAGCAGCTTGGGACAGGTTGGGGAGCAGTACTTC. Residues: CASSLGQVGEQYF.

V and J are TRBV6-6 and TRBJ2-3; D could derive from TRBD1 or TRBD2 (6 bases each). Germline CDR1 and CDR2: MNHNY and SVGAGI (reference sequence). Trimming pared 9 bases from V and 2 bases from J, leaving 12 bases between. The CDR3 runs to 13 residues. For the CDR3, the DNA is TGTGCCAGTCAGGGGCGGGACACAGATACGCAGTATTTT. Translation: CASQGRDTDTQYF.

Concerning this clone itself: This specimen includes other DNA sequences encoding the same CDR3. The chain recombines TRBV5-1 with TRBJ1-3; TRBD1 matches at 7 bases. Germline CDR1 reads SGHRS; CDR2 reads YFSETQ. This CDR3 is 14 amino acids long. V shed 3 bases, J shed 4 bases, and the junction held 4 bases outside the gene matches. The CDR3 here is CASSSGDSGNTIYF. CDR3 in DNA: TGCGCCAGCAGCTCAGGGGACAGCGGAAACACCATATATTTT.

The chain carries TRBV5-6 and TRBJ1-2; tentatively, D is TRBD1 (5 bases). V lost 5 bases, J lost 3 bases, and 14 bases lay in between. Germline CDR1 is SGHDT and CDR2 is YYEEEE. This CDR3 is built from 14 residues. The CDR3 coding sequence is TGTGCCAGCAGTTCTCTGGTGGGGGACTATGGCTACACCTTC. Protein sequence: CASSSLVGDYGYTF.

V gene TRBV11-2 combines with J gene TRBJ2-7, with a tentative D call TRBD1 (5 bases). The CDR3 sequence is 15 residues long. Germline CDR1 is SGHAT and CDR2 is FQNNGV. Trimming shortened V by 1 base and J by 1 base, and 11 bases separated the two germline ends. CDR3 protein: CASSLAPGQSYEQYF. The CDR3 DNA reads TGTGCCAGCAGCTTAGCTCCAGGGCAGTCCTACGAGCAGTACTTC. Combining the CDR3 with reference TRBV11-2 and TRBJ2-7 gives the whole variable domain EAGVAQSPRYKIIEKRQSVAFWCNPISGHATLYWYQQILGQGPKLLIQFQNNGVVDDSQLPKDRFSAERLKGVDSTLKIQPAKLEDSAVYLCASSLAPGQSYEQYFGPGTRLTVT.

The chain employs TRBV30 and TRBJ2-7; TRBD1 matches at 9 bases. Trimming removed 1 base from V and 3 bases from J; junction bases left unmatched: 4. The CDR3 contains 14 residues. Germline V gives CDR1 GTSNPN, CDR2 SVGIG (reference sequence). The DNA of the CDR3 is TGTGCCTGGAGTGGGACAGGGGTAGGCTACGAGCAGTACTTC. As protein: CAWSGTGVGYEQYF.

This chain connects TRBV7-8 to TRBJ2-7; 7 bases match TRBD1. The CDR3 contains 16 residues. Germline loops: CDR1 SGHVS, CDR2 FQNEAQ. V was clipped by 1 base and J by 1 base; unmatched bases: 7. The CDR3 protein is CASSLDSDRVSYEQYF. CDR3 nucleotides: TGTGCCAGCAGCTTAGATAGTGACAGGGTTTCCTACGAGCAGTACTTC.

This clone was observed a single time. V gene TRBV7-2 combines with J gene TRBJ1-1; perhaps TRBD1 as D (5 bases). The germline V and J ends were trimmed by 1 base and 1 base, with 16 bases remaining between them. Germline-derived CDR1 and CDR2 are SGHTA and FQGNSA. CDR3 length equals 17 residues. CDR3: CASSLVTGGERNTEAFF. CDR3 DNA sequence: TGTGCCAGCAGCTTAGTTACCGGGGGGGAGAGGAACACTGAAGCTTTCTTT.

This clone was observed a handful of times. Other DNA sequences of this sample code for an identical CDR3. The genes are TRBV5-1 and TRBJ1-2; D unresolved. The CDR3 length is 14 residues. Germline values: CDR1 SGHRS, CDR2 YFSETQ. The V gene lost 4 bases and the J gene lost 2 bases, with 12 bases spanning the gap. As DNA, the CDR3 is TGCGCCAGCAGCCCTCGGACGGGGAACTATGGCTACACCTTC. It yields the protein CASSPRTGNYGYTF.

This rearrangement joins TRBV30 to TRBJ1-5, with D hard to call. This CDR3 is built from 13 residues. Germline V gene sequence: CDR1 GTSNPN, CDR2 SVGIG (reference sequence). V shed 2 bases and J shed 7 bases, with 12 bases lying between them. The DNA for the CDR3 is TGTGCCTGGAGTTTAGAGGGAAGCCAGCCCCAGCATTTT. This sequence encodes CAWSLEGSQPQHF.

The CDR3 protein is CAISGGDSYEQYF. The CDR3 DNA follows: TGTGCCATAAGCGGAGGGGACTCCTACGAGCAGTACTTC. V gene TRBV10-3 combines with J gene TRBJ2-7, with a tentative D call TRBD2 (6 bases). Trimming cost V 9 bases and J 0 bases, with 12 bases left between them. The CDR3 totals 13 residues. Germline assignment: CDR1 ENHRY and CDR2 SYGVKD.

The chain links TRBV7-9 to TRBJ1-1; 8 bases align to TRBD1. This CDR3 contains 12 residues. The V gene end was trimmed by 8 bases and the J gene end by 5 bases; junction bases not matched to a gene: 4. CDR1 is SEHNR, CDR2 FQNEAQ, per germline (reference sequence). The CDR3 nucleotides read TGTGCCAGCCTACAGGGGGGGACTGAAGCTTTCTTT. It is translated as CASLQGGTEAFF.